Listed below are T cell receptor beta chains from one sample, sequenced in a study of regulatory T cells in long-lasting Graves disease. Each CDR3 protein is one row after TCRdb ran MiXCR on the multiplex PCR reads. The sample comprises hundreds of thousands of distinct CDR3 sequences, roughly 14% of which are singletons, and about 10% rests with the top ten. These sequences were also reported in another study, on T cells in Graves' hyperthyroidism and ophthalmopathy.

The source was peripheral blood mononuclear cells (PBMCs), collected at new diagnosis, from a patient treated with antithyroid drugs. The receptors were sampled from a man aged 25-40 years with Graves disease. CDR3s include the opening cysteine and the closing phenylalanine or tryptophan. A D gene is named only where the DNA matches it firmly. Rows give clone size only sometimes, using once, few, many, or a class for an expanded clone.

>NA|TRBV7-2|NA|13|TRBJ2-1
TGTGCCAGCAGCTTAGGTTACGGTATCGAGCAGTTCTTC
CASSLGYGIEQFF
>many|TRBV7-2|NA|15|TRBJ1-2
TGTGCCAGCAGCCCGGGGACGGGAGTCAACTATGGCTACACCTTC
CASSPGTGVNYGYTF
>NA|TRBV3-1|NA|14|TRBJ2-5
TGTGCCAGCAGACAGCGTGGGATGAGGGAGACCCAGTACTTC
CASRQRGMRETQYF
>many|TRBV10-1|NA|14|TRBJ2-5
TGCGCCAGCAGTGAGGAATCTGCGCTAGAGACCCAGTACTTC
CASSEESALETQYF
>NA|TRBV19|NA|17|TRBJ2-6
TGTGCCAGTAGTATTGGGCAGGGAAGCTCTGGGGCCAACGTCCTGACTTTC
CASSIGQGSSGANVLTF
>few|TRBV9|NA|15|TRBJ1-2
TGTGCCAGCAGCGTAGAGGGCAGCTTAGGCTATGGCTACACCTTC
CASSVEGSLGYGYTF
>many|TRBV29-1|TRBD1|12|TRBJ1-1
TGCAGCGGCGACAGGGGGAACACTGAAGCTTTCTTT
CSGDRGNTEAFF
>few|TRBV7-9|TRBD2|16|TRBJ2-3
TGTGCCAGCAGCTTAGATACAGCGGGAGGACTAGATACGCAGTATTTT
CASSLDTAGGLDTQYF
>many|TRBV27|NA|14|TRBJ2-7
TGTGCCAGCAGTTCCCGGGGGCACTCCTACGAGCAGTACTTC
CASSSRGHSYEQYF
>many|TRBV10-1|TRBD2|13|TRBJ2-1
TGCGCCAGCAGTGCCCAGGGGCGGGAGGGATGGTTCTTC
CASSAQGREGWFF
>NA|TRBV11-3|TRBD2|16|TRBJ2-3
TGTGCCAGCAGCACCGGGGGGACCGCAAGCACAGATACGCAGTATTTT
CASSTGGTASTDTQYF
>many|TRBV10-3|NA|16|TRBJ2-4
TGTGCCATCAGTGCGGCGGGGACCGAAGGATTAAACATTCAGTACTTC
CAISAAGTEGLNIQYF
>few|TRBV18|TRBD2|17|TRBJ2-1
TGTGCCAGCTCACCTTCTAGCGGGCGGCTTCATTACAATGAGCAGTTCTTC
CASSPSSGRLHYNEQFF
>few|TRBV5-1|TRBD2|14|TRBJ2-5
TGCGCCAGCACTCTAGCGGGAGGGCCAGAGACCCAGTACTTC
CASTLAGGPETQYF
>NA|TRBV12-3/TRBV12-4|NA|16|TRBJ2-1
TGTGCCAGCAGTTCCCTGACTAGTGTTACATACAATGAGCAGTTCTTC
CASSSLTSVTYNEQFF
>many|TRBV6-1|NA|12|TRBJ2-5
TGTGCCAGCAAGACTAGAGAAGAGACCCAGTACTTC
CASKTREETQYF
>many|TRBV12-3/TRBV12-4|NA|12|TRBJ2-1
TGTGCCAGCAGTTTATACAGGCAAGAGCAGTTCTTC
CASSLYRQEQFF
>NA|TRBV7-9|NA|15|TRBJ2-7
TGTGCCAGCAGCTCGACGCACGGGGGATGGTACGAGCAGTACTTC
CASSSTHGGWYEQYF
>NA|TRBV6-2/TRBV6-3|TRBD2|17|TRBJ2-3
TGTGCCAGCAGTTGGACTAGCGGGAGTCCCAGCACAGATACGCAGTATTTT
CASSWTSGSPSTDTQYF
>many|TRBV29-1|NA|12|TRBJ2-2
TGCAGCGTTGAGTCTCGTTCCGGGGAGCTGTTTTTT
CSVESRSGELFF
>NA|TRBV5-4|NA|15|TRBJ2-1
TGTGCCAGCAGCCGCGGCGCCAAAAATAGTGATGAGCAGTTCTTC
CASSRGAKNSDEQFF
>many|TRBV11-2|TRBD2|15|TRBJ2-7
TGTGCCAGCAGCTTTGGACTAGCGGACTCCTACGAGCAGTACTTC
CASSFGLADSYEQYF
>many|TRBV27|TRBD2|16|TRBJ2-3
TGTGCCAGCAGTTTATTTGCTAGCGGGAGCACAGATACGCAGTATTTT
CASSLFASGSTDTQYF
>many|TRBV20-1|NA|13|TRBJ1-5
TGCAGTGCTAGAGGGGGGGACTGGCAGCCCCAGCATTTT
CSARGGDWQPQHF
>NA|TRBV20-1|TRBD2|15|TRBJ2-2
TGCAGTGCGCCAAGCGGGAGTGGGTACACCGGGGAGCTGTTTTTT
CSAPSGSGYTGELFF
>many|TRBV12-5|TRBD2|16|TRBJ2-1
TGTGCTAGTGGTTACCCCGTAGCGGGAGTTATCAATGAGCAGTTCTTC
CASGYPVAGVINEQFF
>many|TRBV29-1|NA|14|TRBJ1-1
TGCAGCGTTGAAATCGGCAGGGGAACCACTGAAGCTTTCTTT
CSVEIGRGTTEAFF
>NA|TRBV24-1|TRBD2|16|TRBJ2-3
TGTGCCACCAGTGATTTTACTAGCGGGTTAGAAGATACGCAGTATTTT
CATSDFTSGLEDTQYF
>many|TRBV20-1|TRBD2|15|TRBJ2-5
TGCAGTGCTACGGGACTAGCGGGACAGGGGGAGACCCAGTACTTC
CSATGLAGQGETQYF
>few|TRBV7-9|NA|14|TRBJ1-4
TGTGCCAGCAGCTTAGCATCAACTAATGAAAAACTGTTTTTT
CASSLASTNEKLFF
>few|TRBV4-2|TRBD1|16|TRBJ1-3
TGTGCCAGCAGCCAAAGCCCGCGACAGGGCCGAAACACCATATATTTT
CASSQSPRQGRNTIYF
>many|TRBV5-1|NA|15|TRBJ2-2
TGTGCCAGCAGCCCCAGACAGGACAACACCGGGGAGCTGTTTTTT
CASSPRQDNTGELFF
>many|TRBV27|TRBD2|19|TRBJ2-7
TGTGCCAGCAGTCTACGAGATCGACTAGCGGGAGACTCTCCCTACGAGCAGTACTTC
CASSLRDRLAGDSPYEQYF
>NA|TRBV20-1|NA|10|TRBJ2-1
TGCAGTGCTCGGAGCAATGAGCAGTTCTTC
CSARSNEQFF
>NA|TRBV19|NA|18|TRBJ2-1
TGTGCCAGTAGTGGTCTCAGGGGAGGCCTGTACTCCTACAATGAGCAGTTCTTC
CASSGLRGGLYSYNEQFF
>few|TRBV6-2/TRBV6-3|NA|15|TRBJ1-6
TGTGCCAGCAGCCCGGGGGAGCTGCTGAATTCACCCCTCCACTTT
CASSPGELLNSPLHF
>few|TRBV3-1|NA|15|TRBJ2-7
TGTGCCAGCAGCCCGTCCGGGACGGTGACCTACGAGCAGTACTTC
CASSPSGTVTYEQYF
>few|TRBV20-1|NA|14|TRBJ1-2
TGCAGTGCTAGAGATCTAACAGCTAACTATGGCTACACCTTC
CSARDLTANYGYTF
>NA|TRBV11-2|TRBD1|12|TRBJ1-3
TGTGCCAGCAACGGACAGGGCCACACCATATATTTT
CASNGQGHTIYF
>NA|TRBV7-2|NA|15|TRBJ1-1
TGTGCCAGCAGCCCGCCGTTGGCGTTGAACACTGAAGCTTTCTTT
CASSPPLALNTEAFF
>few|TRBV12-3/TRBV12-4|NA|14|TRBJ1-1
TGTGCCAGCAGCCAATCTAGCGGGGTGGCTGAAGCTTTCTTT
CASSQSSGVAEAFF
>NA|TRBV29-1|TRBD2|13|TRBJ2-3
TGCAGCGTTAACGGCGGGGGTTCAGATACGCAGTATTTT
CSVNGGGSDTQYF
>many|TRBV12-3/TRBV12-4|TRBD2|18|TRBJ2-5
TGTGCCAGCAGTAGAGGACTAGCGGGAGTCACTGGGGGGGAGACCCAGTACTTC
CASSRGLAGVTGGETQYF
>NA|TRBV6-1|TRBD2|18|TRBJ2-1
TGTGCCAGCAGTCTGATACCAGCGGGACTAGCGGGACAGAATGAACAGTTCTTC
CASSLIPAGLAGQNEQFF
>NA|TRBV7-8|TRBD1|14|TRBJ2-4
TGTGCCAGCAGCTCGGACAGGGCAAGAAACATTCAGTACTTC
CASSSDRARNIQYF
>NA|TRBV5-1|NA|13|TRBJ1-2
TGCGCCAGCAGCGCGGACGGGAACTATGGCTACACCTTC
CASSADGNYGYTF
>many|TRBV15|NA|14|TRBJ2-5
TGTGCCACCAGCATCCGGACTGCTAAAGAGACCCAGTACTTC
CATSIRTAKETQYF
>many|TRBV9|NA|13|TRBJ2-7
TGTGCCAGCAGCGCCGACAGGTTGGACGAGCAGTACTTC
CASSADRLDEQYF
>many|TRBV9|TRBD1|17|TRBJ2-5
TGTGCCAGCAGCGGTCAAGGGACAGGATACAACCAAGAGACCCAGTACTTC
CASSGQGTGYNQETQYF